Sequencing of this TCR beta chain was carried out in a study of vaccination effects on CD4 cells after COVID-19. On this clone: Its antigen is as yet unknown.

CDR3 size: 14 residues. The J segment lost 7 bases and the V segment lost 3 bases, leaving 2 bases of the junction unmatched. Germline-derived CDR1 and CDR2 are KGHSH and LQKENI. Antigen-specific CD4+ T cells expanded by the ViraFEST assay with viral peptide pools were then sequenced. The culture ran for approximately 10 days, and then CD4+ T cells were isolated. Each participant was administered two doses of either the BNT162b2 or the mRNA-1273 vaccine. Data came from immunoSEQ multiplex PCR; TCRdb stores just in-frame clones and leaves some out. The repertoire holds nearly 25,000 clones, with roughly three quarters as singletons.

The TCR sequence derives from a human donor who received a COVID-19 vaccine. Specimen: CD4+ T cells from PBMCs cultured with SARS-CoV-2 spike peptides, collected after COVID-19 vaccination. The chain carries TRBV18 and TRBJ2-1; TRBD1 matches 11 bases. CDR3 nucleotide sequence: TGTGCCAGCTCACCGGGACAGGGGGTAAATGAGCAGTTCTTC. It translates to CASSPGQGVNEQFF.